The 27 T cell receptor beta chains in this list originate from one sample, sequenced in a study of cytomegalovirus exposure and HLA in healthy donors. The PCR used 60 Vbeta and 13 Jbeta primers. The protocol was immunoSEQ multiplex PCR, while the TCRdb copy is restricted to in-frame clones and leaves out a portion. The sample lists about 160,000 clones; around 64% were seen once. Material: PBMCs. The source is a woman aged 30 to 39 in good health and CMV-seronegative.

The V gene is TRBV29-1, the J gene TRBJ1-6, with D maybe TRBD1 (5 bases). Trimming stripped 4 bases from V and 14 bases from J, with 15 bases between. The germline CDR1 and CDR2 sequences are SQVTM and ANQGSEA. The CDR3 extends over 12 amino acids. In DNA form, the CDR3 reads TGCAGCGTTGGGGGTCAGGGAAGGGCCCTCCACTTT. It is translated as CSVGGQGRALHF. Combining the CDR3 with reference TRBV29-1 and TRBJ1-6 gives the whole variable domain SAVISQKPSRDICQRGTSLTIQCQVDSQVTMMFWYRQQPGQSLTLIATANQGSEATYESGFVIDKFPISRPNLTFSTLTVSNMSPEDSSIYLCSVGGQGRALHFGNGTRLTVT.

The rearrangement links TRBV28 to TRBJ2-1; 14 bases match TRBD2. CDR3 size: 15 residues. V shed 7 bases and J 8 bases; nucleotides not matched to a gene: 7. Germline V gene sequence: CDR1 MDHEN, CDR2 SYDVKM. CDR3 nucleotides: TGTGCCAGCATCCTGGGGACTAGCGGGAGTGATGAGCAGTTCTTC. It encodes CASILGTSGSDEQFF.

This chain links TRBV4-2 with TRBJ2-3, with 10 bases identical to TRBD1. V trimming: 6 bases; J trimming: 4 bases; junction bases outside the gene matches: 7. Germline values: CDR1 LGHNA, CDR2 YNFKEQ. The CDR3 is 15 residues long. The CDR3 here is CASSEADRGPDTQYF. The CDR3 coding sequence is TGTGCCAGCAGTGAGGCCGACAGGGGGCCAGATACGCAGTATTTT.

CDR3 sequence (DNA): TGTGCCTGGAGCCTCGGGACTCCCTACGAGCAGTACTTC. It is translated as CAWSLGTPYEQYF. This rearrangement joins TRBV30 to TRBJ2-7, with D possibly TRBD2 on 6 matching bases. Germline V gene sequence: CDR1 GTSNPN, CDR2 SVGIG (reference sequence). The CDR3 runs to 13 residues. V was trimmed by 3 bases and J by 2 bases, leaving 11 bases between them. The variable domain in full, with the rest retrieved from reference TRBV30 and TRBJ2-7, is SQTIHQWPATLVQPVGSPLSLECTVEGTSNPNLYWYRQAAGRGLQLLFYSVGIGQISSEVPQNLSASRPQDRQFILSSKKLLLSDSGFYLCAWSLGTPYEQYFGPGTRLTVT.

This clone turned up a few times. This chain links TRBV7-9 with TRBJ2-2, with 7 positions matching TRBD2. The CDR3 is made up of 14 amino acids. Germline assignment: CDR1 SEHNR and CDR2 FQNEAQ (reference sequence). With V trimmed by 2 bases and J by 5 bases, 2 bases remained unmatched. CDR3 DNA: TGTGCCAGCAGCTTAATCGGGAGGACCGGGGAGCTGTTTTTT. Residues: CASSLIGRTGELFF.

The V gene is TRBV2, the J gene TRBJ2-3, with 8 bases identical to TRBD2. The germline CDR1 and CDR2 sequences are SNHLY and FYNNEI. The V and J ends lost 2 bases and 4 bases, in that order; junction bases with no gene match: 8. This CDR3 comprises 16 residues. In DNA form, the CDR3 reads TGTGCCAGCAGTGAATTGGTCGGGAGGGCCGCAGATACGCAGTATTTT. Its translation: CASSELVGRAADTQYF.

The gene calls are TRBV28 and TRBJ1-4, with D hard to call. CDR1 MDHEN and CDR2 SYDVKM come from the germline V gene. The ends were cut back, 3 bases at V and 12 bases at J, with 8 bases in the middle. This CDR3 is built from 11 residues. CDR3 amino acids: CASSFEGELFF. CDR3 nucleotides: TGTGCCAGCAGTTTCGAGGGTGAACTGTTTTTT. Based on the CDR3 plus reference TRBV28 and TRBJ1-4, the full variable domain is DVKVTQSSRYLVKRTGEKVFLECVQDMDHENMFWYRQDPGLGLRLIYFSYDVKMKEKGDIPEGYSVSREKKERFSLILESASTNQTSMYLCASSFEGELFFGSGTQLSVL.

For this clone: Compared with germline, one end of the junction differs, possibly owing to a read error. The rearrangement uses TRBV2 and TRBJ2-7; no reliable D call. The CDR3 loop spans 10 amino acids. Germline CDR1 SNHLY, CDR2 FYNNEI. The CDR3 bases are TGTGCCAGCAGTGAAGCGTGGGCCGTCTTC. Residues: CASSEAWAVF.

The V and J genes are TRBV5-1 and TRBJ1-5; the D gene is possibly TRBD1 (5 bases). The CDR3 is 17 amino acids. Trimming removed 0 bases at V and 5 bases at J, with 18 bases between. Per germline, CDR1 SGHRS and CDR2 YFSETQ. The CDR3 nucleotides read TGCGCCAGCAGCTTGGCCGGGCAACAGGACCCCTATCAGCCCCAGCATTTT. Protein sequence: CASSLAGQQDPYQPQHF.

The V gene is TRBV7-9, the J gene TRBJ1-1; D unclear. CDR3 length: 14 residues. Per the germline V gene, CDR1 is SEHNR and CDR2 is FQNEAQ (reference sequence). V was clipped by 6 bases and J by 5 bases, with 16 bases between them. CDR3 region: CASSIGSLRTEAFF. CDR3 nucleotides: TGTGCCAGCAGTATTGGGTCCCTGAGGACTGAAGCTTTCTTT.

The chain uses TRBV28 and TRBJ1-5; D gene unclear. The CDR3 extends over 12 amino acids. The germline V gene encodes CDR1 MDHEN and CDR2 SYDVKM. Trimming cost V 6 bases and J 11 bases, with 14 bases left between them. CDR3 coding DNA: TGTGCCAGCAGCCCCGTTTATCGGGCCCAGCATTTT. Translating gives CASSPVYRAQHF.

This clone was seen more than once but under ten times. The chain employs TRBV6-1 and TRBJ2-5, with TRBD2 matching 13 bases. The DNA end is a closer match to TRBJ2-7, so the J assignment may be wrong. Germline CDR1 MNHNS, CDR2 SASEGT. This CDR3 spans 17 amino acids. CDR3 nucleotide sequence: TGTGCCAGCAGTGAAGGGCGGACTAGCGGGAGTAGGTACGAGCAGTACTTC. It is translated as CASSEGRTSGSRYEQYF.

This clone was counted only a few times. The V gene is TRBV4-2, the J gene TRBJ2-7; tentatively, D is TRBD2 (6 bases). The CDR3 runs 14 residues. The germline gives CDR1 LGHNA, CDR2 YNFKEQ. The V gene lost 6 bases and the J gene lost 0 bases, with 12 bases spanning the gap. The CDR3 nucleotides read TGTGCCAGCAGTCGGGACTGGAGCTCCTACGAGCAGTACTTC. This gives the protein CASSRDWSSYEQYF.

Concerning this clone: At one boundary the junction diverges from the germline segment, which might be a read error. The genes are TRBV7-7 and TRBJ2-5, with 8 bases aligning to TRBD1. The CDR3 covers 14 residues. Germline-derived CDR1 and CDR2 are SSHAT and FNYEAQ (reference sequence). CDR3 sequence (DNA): TGTGCTAGCAGCCGTGGGACAGGCCAAGAGACCCAGTACTTC. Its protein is CASSRGTGQETQYF.

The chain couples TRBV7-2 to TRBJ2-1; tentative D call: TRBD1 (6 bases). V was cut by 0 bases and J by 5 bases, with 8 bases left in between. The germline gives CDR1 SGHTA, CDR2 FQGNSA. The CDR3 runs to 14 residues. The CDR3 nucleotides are TGTGCCAGCAGCTTAGCTGCAGGGGACAATGAGCAGTTCTTC. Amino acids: CASSLAAGDNEQFF.

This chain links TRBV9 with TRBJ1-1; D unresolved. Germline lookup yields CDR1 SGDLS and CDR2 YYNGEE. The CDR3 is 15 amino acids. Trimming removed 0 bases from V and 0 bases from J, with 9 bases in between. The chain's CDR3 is CASSVVNSMNTEAFF. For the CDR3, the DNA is TGTGCCAGCAGCGTAGTCAACAGCATGAACACTGAAGCTTTCTTT.

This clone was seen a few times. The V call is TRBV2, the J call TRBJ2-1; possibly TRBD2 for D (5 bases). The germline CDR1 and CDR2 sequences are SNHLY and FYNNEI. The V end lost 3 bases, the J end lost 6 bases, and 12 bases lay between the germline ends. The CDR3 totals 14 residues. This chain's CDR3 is CASSDGLAGNEQFF. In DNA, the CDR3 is TGTGCCAGCAGTGATGGTCTAGCAGGCAATGAGCAGTTCTTC.

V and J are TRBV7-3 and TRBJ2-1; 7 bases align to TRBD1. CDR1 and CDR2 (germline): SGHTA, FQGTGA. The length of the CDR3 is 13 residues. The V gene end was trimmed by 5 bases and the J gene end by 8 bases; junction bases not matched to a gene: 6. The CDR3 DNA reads TGTGCCAGCAGCCCGCAAGGGGGCGATGAGCAGTTCTTC. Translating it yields CASSPQGGDEQFF.

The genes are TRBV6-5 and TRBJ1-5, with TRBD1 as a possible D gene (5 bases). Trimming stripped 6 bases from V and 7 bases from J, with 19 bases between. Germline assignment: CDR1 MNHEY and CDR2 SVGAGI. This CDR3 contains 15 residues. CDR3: CASSPREGRGQPQHF. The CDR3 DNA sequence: TGTGCCAGCAGCCCGAGGGAGGGGAGGGGACAGCCCCAGCATTTT.

The CDR3 region is CASSSLTPGSPGELFF. The CDR3 nucleotides are TGTGCCAGCAGCTCCCTTACCCCGGGGTCCCCCGGGGAGCTGTTTTTT. The chain recombines TRBV7-9 with TRBJ2-2; tentative D call: TRBD2 (5 bases). The germline V and J ends were trimmed by 4 bases and 6 bases, with 18 bases remaining between them. Per the germline V gene, CDR1 is SEHNR and CDR2 is FQNEAQ (reference sequence). The length of the CDR3 is 16 residues.

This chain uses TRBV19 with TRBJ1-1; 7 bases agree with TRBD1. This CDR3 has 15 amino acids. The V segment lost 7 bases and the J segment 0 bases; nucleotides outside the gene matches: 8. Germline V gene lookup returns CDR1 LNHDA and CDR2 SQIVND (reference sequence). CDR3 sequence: CASTLGQTMNTEAFF. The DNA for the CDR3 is TGTGCCAGTACCCTGGGACAGACAATGAACACTGAAGCTTTCTTT.

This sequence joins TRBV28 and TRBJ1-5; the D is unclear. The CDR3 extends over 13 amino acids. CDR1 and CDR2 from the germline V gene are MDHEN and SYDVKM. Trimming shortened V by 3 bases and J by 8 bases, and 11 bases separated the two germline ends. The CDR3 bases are TGTGCCAGCAGTTTGGTCACAAAGAAGCCCCAGCATTTT. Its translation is CASSLVTKKPQHF.

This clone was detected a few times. The CDR3 bases are TGTGCCAGCAGCCTCCAGGGTATCAGCAATCAGCCCCAGCATTTT. It encodes CASSLQGISNQPQHF. V gene TRBV5-5 combines with J gene TRBJ1-5; D is perhaps TRBD1 (5 bases). The CDR3 covers 15 residues. Germline assignment: CDR1 SGHKS and CDR2 YYEKEE (reference sequence). The V and J ends lost 4 bases and 1 base respectively, with 12 bases between them. The complete variable domain, with remaining parts taken from reference TRBV5-5 and TRBJ1-5, reads DAGVTQSPTHLIKTRGQQVTLRCSPISGHKSVSWYQQVLGQGPQFIFQYYEKEERGRGNFPDRFSARQFPNYSSELNVNALLLGDSALYLCASSLQGISNQPQHFGDGTRLSIL.

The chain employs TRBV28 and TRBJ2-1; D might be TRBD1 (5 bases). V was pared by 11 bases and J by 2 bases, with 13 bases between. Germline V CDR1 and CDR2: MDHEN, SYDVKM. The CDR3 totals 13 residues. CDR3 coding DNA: TGTGCCGCCCAGGGCGCGGCCTACAATGAGCAGTTCTTC. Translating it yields CAAQGAAYNEQFF. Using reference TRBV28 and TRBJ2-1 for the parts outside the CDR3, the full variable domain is DVKVTQSSRYLVKRTGEKVFLECVQDMDHENMFWYRQDPGLGLRLIYFSYDVKMKEKGDIPEGYSVSREKKERFSLILESASTNQTSMYLCAAQGAAYNEQFFGPGTRLTVL.

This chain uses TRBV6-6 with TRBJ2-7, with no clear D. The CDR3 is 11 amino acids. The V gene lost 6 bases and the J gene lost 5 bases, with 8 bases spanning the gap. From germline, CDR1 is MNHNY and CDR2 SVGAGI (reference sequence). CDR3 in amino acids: CASSLDNEQYF. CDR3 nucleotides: TGTGCCAGCAGCCTTGACAACGAGCAGTACTTC.

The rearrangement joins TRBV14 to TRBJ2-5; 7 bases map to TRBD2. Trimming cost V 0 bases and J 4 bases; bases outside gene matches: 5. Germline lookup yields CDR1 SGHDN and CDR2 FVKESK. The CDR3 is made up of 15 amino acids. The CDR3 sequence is CASSQESGGRETQYF. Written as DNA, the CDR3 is TGTGCCAGCAGCCAAGAATCCGGGGGGAGAGAGACCCAGTACTTC.

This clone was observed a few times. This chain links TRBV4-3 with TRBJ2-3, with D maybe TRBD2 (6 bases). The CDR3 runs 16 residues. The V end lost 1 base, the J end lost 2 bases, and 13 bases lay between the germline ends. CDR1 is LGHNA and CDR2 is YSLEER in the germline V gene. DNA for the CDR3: TGCGCCAGCAGCCAAGGAGCGGGTACCGACACAGATACGCAGTATTTT. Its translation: CASSQGAGTDTDTQYF.